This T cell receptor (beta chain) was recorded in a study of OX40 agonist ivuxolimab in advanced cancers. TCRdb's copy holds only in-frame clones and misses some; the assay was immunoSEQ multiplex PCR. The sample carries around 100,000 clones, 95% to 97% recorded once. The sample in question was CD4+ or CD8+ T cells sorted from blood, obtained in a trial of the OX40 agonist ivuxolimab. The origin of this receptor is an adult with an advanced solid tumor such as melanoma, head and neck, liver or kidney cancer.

The CDR3 protein is CASTPIGGAQPQHF. The CDR3 DNA reads as TGTGCCAGCACCCCGATCGGGGGAGCTCAGCCCCAGCATTTT. This chain links TRBV27 with TRBJ1-5, with D tentatively TRBD1 (5 bases). The V gene's germline CDR1 is MNHEY and CDR2 SMNVEV (reference sequence). This CDR3 comprises 14 residues. The germline V and J ends were trimmed by 7 bases and 6 bases, with 16 bases remaining between them.